Listed below are T cell receptor beta chains from one sample, sequenced in a study of T cell responses to AZD1222 COVID-19 vaccine. Here immunoSEQ multiplex PCR was the method, and the copy in TCRdb shows in-frame clones only, minus some. The sample lists under 70,000 clones, roughly 84% seen once, with approximately 21% in the top ten. The sequencing used peripheral blood, collected on day 0 of AZD1222 vaccination. These receptors all come from an adult in good health. Both conserved end residues are trimmed from each CDR3. Clone size is not always given. Where it is, it says once, few, many or a class for expanded clones.

>TRBJ1-6|15|once|TRBV6-6
ASSRQGGLGENSPLH
>TRBJ2-7|14|NA|TRBV28
ASSSTGGALLYEQY
>TRBJ2-1|11|NA|TRBV24-1
ATSDLTTNEQF
>TRBJ2-1|13|NA|TRBV14
ASSRTSGSYNEQF
>TRBJ2-7|10|NA|TRBV29-1
SASDNPYEQY
>TRBJ1-5|13|NA|TRBV7-2
ASSLGTASNQPQH
>TRBJ2-7|11|NA|TRBV2
ASSGRSYGEQY
>TRBJ1-4|13|NA|TRBV21-1
ASSTQRTANEKLF
>TRBJ1-1|16|NA|TRBV30
AWSASQRVGTVNTEAF
>TRBJ1-2|11|NA|TRBV7-9
ASSLGTNYGYT
>TRBJ2-5|14|NA|TRBV9
ASSPRTSGGAGTQY
>TRBJ2-3|15|NA|TRBV4-2
ASSQGSGRRSTDTQY
>TRBJ1-3|12|NA|TRBV25-1
ASSGQGSGNTIY
>TRBJ1-1|10|NA|TRBV24-1
ATSETTGTAF
>TRBJ2-5|13|NA|TRBV18
ASSPSPGAGETQY
>TRBJ1-1|11|few|TRBV7-9
ASRPGENTEAF
>TRBJ2-7|11|NA|TRBV10-3
AIMAGENYEQY
>TRBJ1-1|12|once|TRBV18
ASSPQGKNTEAF
>TRBJ2-1|13|NA|TRBV19
ASTPKVLNPNEQF
>TRBJ2-5|9|NA|TRBV2
ATGSVETQY
>TRBJ1-2|13|NA|TRBV19
ASTDRGLFNYGYT
>TRBJ2-5|10|NA|TRBV6-5
ASSWTGDTQY
>TRBJ2-4|14|NA|TRBV2
ASSEDRGRAKNIQY
>TRBJ2-1|12|NA|TRBV10-3
AIGGQSSYNEQF
>TRBJ2-2|14|few|TRBV2
ATGGEGGTGTGELF
>TRBJ1-1|14|NA|TRBV28
ASRPSSGGTGTEAF
>TRBJ1-2|12|NA|TRBV6-5
ASSPQGLGDGYT
>TRBJ1-2|12|once|TRBV5-4
ASSLGGTNYGYT
>TRBJ1-3|13|NA|TRBV30
AWNLGRYSGNTIY
>TRBJ1-2|12|NA|TRBV27
ASSLSRGPGGYT
>TRBJ1-2|14|NA|TRBV18
ASSRTGGSDVYGYT
>TRBJ1-2|12|NA|TRBV9
ASSDRTGNYGYT
>TRBJ2-1|12|NA|TRBV18
ASSPSGGINEQF
>TRBJ2-5|13|NA|TRBV5-4
ASSLSGGAGETQY
>TRBJ2-3|8|NA|TRBV25-1
ASRQDTQY
>TRBJ1-3|12|NA|TRBV30
AWSHGTDGNTIY
>TRBJ2-1|13|NA|TRBV4-3
ASSQGTGSVPEQF
>TRBJ2-1|13|NA|TRBV4-3
ASSQEPGAYNEQF
>TRBJ1-1|13|once|TRBV6-5
ASSLGQAMNTEAF
>TRBJ1-1|13|NA|TRBV2
AIGGWAGSFTEAF
>TRBJ1-5|11|once|TRBV4-3
ASSQDEALPQH
>TRBJ1-2|10|NA|TRBV2
ASSGDLGGYT
>TRBJ2-3|14|NA|TRBV7-3
ASSGGTSGGQGTQY
>TRBJ1-1|9|NA|TRBV10-3
AISAGTEAF
>TRBJ1-3|14|NA|TRBV27
ASSPSRGWSGNTIY
>TRBJ1-5|13|NA|TRBV3-1/TRBV3-2
ASSQAHTGAQPQH
>TRBJ2-2|14|NA|TRBV24-1
ATSESGPIGIGELF
>TRBJ1-1|12|NA|TRBV6-5
ASRPGLTNTEAF